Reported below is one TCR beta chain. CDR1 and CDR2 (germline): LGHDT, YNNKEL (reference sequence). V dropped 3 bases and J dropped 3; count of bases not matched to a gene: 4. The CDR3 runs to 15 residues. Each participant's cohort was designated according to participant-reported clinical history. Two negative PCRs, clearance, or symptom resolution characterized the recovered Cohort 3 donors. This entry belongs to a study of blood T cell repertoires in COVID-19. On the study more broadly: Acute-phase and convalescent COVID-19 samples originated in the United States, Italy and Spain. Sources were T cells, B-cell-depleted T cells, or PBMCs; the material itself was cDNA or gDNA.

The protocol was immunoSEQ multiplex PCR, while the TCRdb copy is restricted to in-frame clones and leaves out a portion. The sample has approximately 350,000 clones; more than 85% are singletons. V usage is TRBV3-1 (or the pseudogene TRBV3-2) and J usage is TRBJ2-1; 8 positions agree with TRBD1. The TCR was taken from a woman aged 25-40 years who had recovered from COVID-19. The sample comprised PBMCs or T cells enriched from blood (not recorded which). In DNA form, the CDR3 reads TGTGCCAGCAGCCACGGGACAGGAGACTACAATGAGCAGTTCTTC. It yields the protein CASSHGTGDYNEQFF.